This passage covers 28 T cell receptor beta chains from one sample sequenced in a study of cytomegalovirus exposure and HLA in healthy donors (dated by TCRdb to about 2017). Library method: the immunoSEQ multiplex PCR assay. The multiplex PCR relied on a mix of 60 forward primers for TCR Vbeta segments and 13 reverse primers for TCR Jbeta segments. Held by TCRdb, this immuneACCESS table contains in-frame sequences only and omits some clones. Under half of the omission traces to an unresolved V gene where checked; the cause of the rest is unknown. The sample includes fewer than 200,000 clones, with 65% to 85% observed a single time. The top ten clones comprise approximately 0.8% of the sample. Sequencing was done on a sample of PBMCs. The receptors derive from a woman younger than 35 in good health and CMV-seronegative.

This clone was observed a single time. The chain employs TRBV28 and TRBJ2-1; maybe TRBD2 (6 bases). The CDR3 has 15 amino acids. Germline-derived CDR1 and CDR2 are MDHEN and SYDVKM. Trimming took off 6 bases at V and 2 bases at J, with 14 bases between the two ends. CDR3 protein: CASSPGTEAYNEQFF. CDR3 nucleotides: TGTGCCAGCAGCCCCGGGACTGAAGCCTACAATGAGCAGTTCTTC. Combining the CDR3 with reference TRBV28 and TRBJ2-1 gives the whole variable domain DVKVTQSSRYLVKRTGEKVFLECVQDMDHENMFWYRQDPGLGLRLIYFSYDVKMKEKGDIPEGYSVSREKKERFSLILESASTNQTSMYLCASSPGTEAYNEQFFGPGTRLTVL.

The genes are TRBV4-1 and TRBJ1-5; 8 bases align to TRBD1. This CDR3 has 19 residues. V was pared by 0 bases and J by 7 bases, with 17 bases of the junction left unmatched. CDR1 is MGHRA and CDR2 is YSYEKL in the germline V gene. The CDR3, as DNA: TGCGCCAGCAGCCAAGATCGTTATGCCCGGACAGGGCACAACCAGCCCCAGCATTTT. This translates into CASSQDRYARTGHNQPQHF.

This sequence joins TRBV28 and TRBJ2-5, with unresolved D. There are 14 residues in the CDR3. Germline-derived CDR1 and CDR2 are MDHEN and SYDVKM. Trimming pared 7 bases from V and 0 bases from J, leaving 12 bases between. In DNA form, the CDR3 reads TGTGCCAGCAAGTTCTTGGCGGACCAAGAGACCCAGTACTTC. Translating it yields CASKFLADQETQYF. Complete variable domain (other parts from reference TRBV28 and TRBJ2-5): DVKVTQSSRYLVKRTGEKVFLECVQDMDHENMFWYRQDPGLGLRLIYFSYDVKMKEKGDIPEGYSVSREKKERFSLILESASTNQTSMYLCASKFLADQETQYFGPGTRLLVL.

To note about this clone: At one boundary the junction diverges from the germline segment, which might be a read error. This chain joins TRBV7-9 and TRBJ1-2, with a possible D match to TRBD1 (6 bases). This CDR3 comprises 14 residues. Germline V CDR1 and CDR2: SEHNR, FQNEAQ (reference sequence). The CDR3 DNA reads TGTTCCAGCACCATTGGGGGGGGCGACTATGGCTACACCTTC. Translating it yields CSSTIGGGDYGYTF.

The gene calls are TRBV15 and TRBJ2-7; 8 nucleotides line up with TRBD2. Germline-derived CDR1 and CDR2 are LNHNV and YYDKDF (reference sequence). The CDR3 is 16 amino acids. Trimming took 4 bases from V and 4 from J; bases not matched to a gene: 12. For the CDR3, the DNA is TGTGCCACCAGCACCCTCCTCGGGCTAGCGGGTTACGAGCAGTACTTC. Translating gives CATSTLLGLAGYEQYF.

The chain is built from TRBV10-2 and TRBJ1-6; D is perhaps TRBD1 (6 bases). The length of the CDR3 is 14 residues. Germline V gene sequence: CDR1 WSHSY, CDR2 SAAADI. The ends were cut back, 5 bases at V and 8 bases at J, with 13 bases in the middle. As DNA, the CDR3 is TGCGCCAGCAGTTCCGGGACACTATATTCACCCCTCCACTTT. It codes for CASSSGTLYSPLHF.

The V gene is TRBV7-3, the J gene TRBJ2-3, with TRBD2 matching 11 bases. CDR3 length equals 15 residues. Trimming took 3 bases from V and 6 from J; bases not matched to a gene: 5. Germline V gene lookup returns CDR1 SGHTA and CDR2 FQGTGA. The CDR3 spells CASSFSGRAGDTQYF. The CDR3 DNA reads as TGTGCCAGCAGCTTTAGCGGGAGGGCCGGGGATACGCAGTATTTT. The full variable domain, with the rest looked up from reference TRBV7-3 and TRBJ2-3, is GAGVSQTPSNKVTEKGKYVELRCDPISGHTALYWYRQSLGQGPEFLIYFQGTGAADDSGLPNDRFFAVRPEGSVSTLKIQRTERGDSAVYLCASSFSGRAGDTQYFGPGTRLTVL.

The chain employs TRBV10-3 and TRBJ2-1, with D possibly matching TRBD2 (6 bases). The length of the CDR3 is 17 residues. Trimming stripped 1 base from V and 2 bases from J, with 15 bases between. Germline V lookup: CDR1 ENHRY, CDR2 SYGVKD. CDR3 sequence (DNA): TGTGCCATCAGTGAGTTCGAAGCGGGTATGACCTACAATGAGCAGTTCTTC. Translating gives CAISEFEAGMTYNEQFF.

The CDR3 reads CATSRVGLEQYF. The CDR3 nucleotides read TGTGCCACCAGCAGAGTGGGGCTCGAGCAGTACTTC. This sequence joins TRBV15 and TRBJ2-7, with D possibly being TRBD1 (5 bases). V lost 1 base and J lost 6, with 7 bases in between. The length of the CDR3 is 12 residues. CDR1 is LNHNV and CDR2 is YYDKDF in the germline V gene (reference sequence).

V usage is TRBV9 and J usage is TRBJ2-3, with TRBD2 matching 8 bases. The CDR3 runs to 18 residues. Unmatched junction bases numbered 9, after V lost 0 bases and J lost 0 bases. Germline values: CDR1 SGDLS, CDR2 YYNGEE. CDR3 sequence: CASSVATASGFSTDTQYF. CDR3 coding DNA: TGTGCCAGCAGCGTAGCTACGGCTAGCGGGTTTAGCACAGATACGCAGTATTTT.

This chain joins TRBV2 and TRBJ2-7; D perhaps matches TRBD1 (5 bases). The ends were cut back, 8 bases at V and 3 bases at J, with 14 bases in the middle. Germline V gene lookup returns CDR1 SNHLY and CDR2 FYNNEI. CDR3 length equals 13 residues. CDR3 coding DNA: TGTGCCAGCGAGAGCAGGGTGGACTACGAGCAGTACTTC. Protein product: CASESRVDYEQYF.

Here the CDR3 reads CASSPRQGGSSYNSPLHF. Written as DNA, the CDR3 is TGTGCCAGCAGTCCCCGACAGGGCGGTAGCTCCTATAATTCACCCCTCCACTTT. The chain recombines TRBV27 with TRBJ1-6, with 7 bases matching TRBD1. Losses at the gene ends were 5 bases for V and 0 bases for J; bases not matched to a gene: 10. The length of the CDR3 is 18 residues. CDR1 and CDR2 (germline): MNHEY, SMNVEV (reference sequence).

The CDR3 DNA reads TGTGCCAGCAGCTTAGACTCGGGTACGCAGTATTTT. This encodes CASSLDSGTQYF. V gene TRBV11-3 combines with J gene TRBJ2-3; D is unresolved. Trimming took off 0 bases at V and 8 bases at J, with 6 bases between the two ends. Per germline, CDR1 SGHNT and CDR2 YENEEA. The CDR3 consists of 12 residues.

V gene TRBV5-4 combines with J gene TRBJ2-1; 10 nucleotides line up with TRBD2. This CDR3 contains 14 residues. CDR1 and CDR2 (germline): SGHNT, YYREEE (reference sequence). J lost 5 bases, V lost 4 bases, and 3 bases had no gene match. CDR3 nucleotide sequence: TGTGCCAGCAGCGCTGGACTAGCGGACAATGAGCAGTTCTTC. It encodes CASSAGLADNEQFF.

The CDR3 region is CASSLSAGQMNTEAFF. CDR3 DNA sequence: TGTGCCAGCAGTTTATCGGCTGGACAGATGAACACTGAAGCTTTCTTT. The chain employs TRBV28 and TRBJ1-1; tentatively, D is TRBD1 (6 bases). This CDR3 has 16 amino acids. V lost 1 base to trimming and J lost 0 bases, with 12 bases between them. Germline-derived CDR1 and CDR2 are MDHEN and SYDVKM.

J is TRBJ1-2 and V is TRBV28; 7 bases align to TRBD1. The junction had 2 bases not matched to a gene; V was cut back by 2 bases and J by 2 bases. The CDR3 is 14 amino acids. From germline, CDR1 is MDHEN and CDR2 SYDVKM. The CDR3, as DNA: TGTGCCAGCAGTTTAAGGGGGCCGAACTATGGCTACACCTTC. Translation gives CASSLRGPNYGYTF.

This sequence joins TRBV6-5 and TRBJ1-5; 8 bases align to TRBD1. Germline V gene data show CDR1 as MNHEY and CDR2 as SVGAGI. After removal of 5 bases from V and 0 bases from J, the junction contained 3 bases not matched to a gene. There are 15 residues in the CDR3. The CDR3 protein is CASSLDRDSNQPQHF. DNA of the CDR3: TGTGCCAGCAGTCTGGACAGGGATAGCAATCAGCCCCAGCATTTT.

This clone appeared once. CDR3 sequence (DNA): TGTGCCATCAGTGCGCAATTAGCGGGGGCCTCTGGGGCCAACGTCCTGACTTTC. Translation gives CAISAQLAGASGANVLTF. The rearrangement uses TRBV10-3 and TRBJ2-6; 9 bases map to TRBD2. Looked up from germline, CDR1 is ENHRY and CDR2 is SYGVKD. The length of the CDR3 is 18 residues. Trimming cost V 4 bases and J 0 bases; bases outside gene matches: 7.

The chain combines TRBV18 with TRBJ2-7; 9 bases fit TRBD2. Germline V CDR1 and CDR2: KGHSH, LQKENI. Trimming took 6 bases from V and 2 from J; bases not matched to a gene: 5. The CDR3 runs to 14 residues. CDR3 nucleotides: TGTGCCAGCTCTAGCGGGAGAGGGGCCTACGAGCAGTACTTC. Residues: CASSSGRGAYEQYF.

This chain uses TRBV6-6 with TRBJ2-5, with TRBD2 identical over 12 bases. Trimming cost V 4 bases and J 4 bases; bases outside gene matches: 4. CDR1 is MNHNY and CDR2 is SVGAGI in the germline V gene (reference sequence). The CDR3 is made up of 15 amino acids. CDR3 protein: CASSSLAGGVETQYF. Here the CDR3 DNA reads TGTGCCAGCAGTTCACTAGCGGGAGGAGTAGAGACCCAGTACTTC.

The rearrangement uses TRBV23-1 and TRBJ1-2, with D possibly being TRBD1 (6 bases). TRBV23-1 carries the ORF label, with uncertain function. V shed 7 bases and J shed 4 bases, with 16 bases lying between them. This CDR3 has 14 residues. CDR3 bases: TGCGCCAGCACTGTGAGGCAGGGGACCTATGGCTACACCTTC. Encoded protein: CASTVRQGTYGYTF.

The chain links TRBV27 to TRBJ1-1, with TRBD1 as a possible D gene (6 bases). Trimming pared 7 bases from V and 8 bases from J, leaving 26 bases between. Germline lookup yields CDR1 MNHEY and CDR2 SMNVEV (reference sequence). The CDR3 length is 16 residues. The CDR3 sequence is CASTFSGTQTRGEAFF. The CDR3 DNA sequence: TGTGCCAGCACCTTTTCCGGGACACAAACGCGTGGGGAAGCTTTCTTT.

The rearrangement links TRBV2 to TRBJ2-7; D is undetermined. This CDR3 comprises 13 residues. Trimming removed 8 bases from V and 3 bases from J, with 14 bases in between. CDR1 and CDR2 (germline): SNHLY, FYNNEI. CDR3 loop: CASFHPRFYEQYF. In nucleotides, the CDR3 is TGTGCCAGCTTTCACCCTAGGTTCTACGAGCAGTACTTC.

This clone occurred a few times. V gene TRBV5-6 combines with J gene TRBJ1-2; tentative D call: TRBD1 (6 bases). CDR1 is SGHDT and CDR2 is YYEEEE in the germline V gene. Trimming shortened V by 3 bases and J by 6 bases, and 18 bases separated the two germline ends. This CDR3 contains 15 residues. The DNA of the CDR3 is TGTGCCAGCAGCTACCTAGGGGGAAGATATGATGGCTACACCTTC. It translates to CASSYLGGRYDGYTF. Looking up the rest from reference TRBV5-6 and TRBJ1-2 gives the full variable domain: DAGVTQSPTHLIKTRGQQVTLRCSPKSGHDTVSWYQQALGQGPQFIFQYYEEEERQRGNFPDRFSGHQFPNYSSELNVNALLLGDSALYLCASSYLGGRYDGYTFGSGTRLTVV.

This chain links TRBV4-1 with TRBJ1-1; no clear D gene. Trimming removed 1 base at V and 2 bases at J, with 23 bases between. This CDR3 has 19 amino acids. Germline V gene sequence: CDR1 MGHRA, CDR2 YSYEKL. The DNA for the CDR3 is TGCGCCAGCAGCCAAGGGGTCTCGCTGGGAAGCGGTATTAACACTGAAGCTTTCTTT. Translating gives CASSQGVSLGSGINTEAFF.

The chain has TRBV18 and TRBJ2-5; D perhaps matches TRBD1 (6 bases). This CDR3 is 12 amino acids long. Germline CDR1 reads KGHSH; CDR2 reads LQKENI. Trimming took off 9 bases at V and 5 bases at J, with 13 bases between the two ends. CDR3 residues: CASSTGFETQYF. As DNA, the CDR3 is TGTGCCAGTTCAACAGGGTTTGAGACCCAGTACTTC. The entire variable domain, with the rest obtained from reference TRBV18 and TRBJ2-5, is as follows: NAGVMQNPRHLVRRRGQEARLRCSPMKGHSHVYWYRQLPEEGLKFMVYLQKENIIDESGMPKERFSAEFPKEGPSILRIQQVVRGDSAAYFCASSTGFETQYFGPGTRLLVL.

The chain employs TRBV19 and TRBJ1-5, with D unresolved. V lost 7 bases, J lost 6 bases, and 16 bases lay in between. The CDR3 length is 14 residues. Germline assignment: CDR1 LNHDA and CDR2 SQIVND (reference sequence). The CDR3 sequence: CASNPRSGFQPQHF. CDR3 in DNA: TGTGCCAGTAACCCCCGGTCGGGATTTCAGCCCCAGCATTTT. Complete variable domain (other parts from reference TRBV19 and TRBJ1-5): DGGITQSPKYLFRKEGQNVTLSCEQNLNHDAMYWYRQDPGQGLRLIYYSQIVNDFQKGDIAEGYSVSREKKESFPLTVTSAQKNPTAFYLCASNPRSGFQPQHFGDGTRLSIL.

The V call is TRBV30, the J call TRBJ2-5, with D perhaps TRBD2 (6 bases). Between the trimmed V and J ends, which lost 5 bases and 3 bases, there was a span of 13 bases. Germline V gene lookup returns CDR1 GTSNPN and CDR2 SVGIG (reference sequence). This CDR3 contains 13 residues. The chain's CDR3 is CAWGHTGEETQYF. CDR3 nucleotides: TGTGCCTGGGGGCACACGGGAGAAGAGACCCAGTACTTC.